This TCR beta chain appears in the sequencing data of a study of early T cells in non-severe SARS-CoV-2 infection. TCRdb re-derived calls from the 5' RACE reads in MiXCR, one entry per CDR3 protein. The sample includes 80,000 to 100,000 distinct CDR3 sequences, approximately 15% of them seen just once. The V segment lost 11 bases and the J segment 8 bases; nucleotides outside the gene matches: 4. The CDR3 consists of 12 residues. CDR1 and CDR2 from the germline V gene are LGHNT and FRNRAP. The source of this sequence is an adult who was a healthcare worker with PCR-confirmed SARS-CoV-2 infection or an uninfected control (not recorded which). This chain joins TRBV12-5 and TRBJ2-4; 12 positions match TRBD2. Sequenced material: whole blood. CDR3 residues: CASTSGGYIQYF. In DNA form, the CDR3 reads TGTGCTTCGACTAGCGGGGGATACATTCAGTACTTC.